This TCR beta chain is drawn from a study of identical twins. General study results and limits: Abundant cord blood beta clonotypes carried fewer insertions; memory repertoires showed none.

Addition of a universal primer site occurred through template switching, and cDNA carried unique molecular identifiers. TCRdb called the 5' RACE reads again in MiXCR, with one record for every CDR3 protein. Of some 96,000 distinct CDR3 sequences listed, roughly 6% are singletons. This clonotype was counted many times. Its antigen is currently unknown. Everyone who donated was a healthy Caucasian. The CDR3 spans 13 residues. Germline trimming cut 6 bases from V and 5 bases from J; bases unmatched to any gene: 4. Germline-derived CDR1 and CDR2 are LNHDA and SQIVND (reference sequence). The receptor comes from a woman aged 45-59 years in good health. The sequenced material came from memory T cells sorted from blood. The V gene is TRBV19, the J gene TRBJ2-5; 9 nucleotides agree with TRBD1. This CDR3 reads CASRDRGSETQYF. CDR3 nucleotides: TGTGCCAGTAGGGACAGGGGATCGGAGACCCAGTACTTC.